A single sample gave rise to the 2 T cell receptor beta chains below, sequenced in a study of Ad26.COV2.S vaccination and SARS-CoV-2 variants. Here immunoSEQ multiplex PCR was the method, and the copy in TCRdb shows in-frame clones only, minus some. The sample lists about 350,000 clones, 92% occurring once. The sample was peripheral blood, taken after recovery from COVID-19. These TCRs come from a human donor who had recovered from COVID-19.

The chain carries TRBV27 and TRBJ2-1; 8 bases match TRBD1. J was trimmed by 3 bases and V by 0 bases; bases with no gene match: 13. This CDR3 has 19 residues. Germline V gives CDR1 MNHEY, CDR2 SMNVEV (reference sequence). As DNA, the CDR3 is TGTGCCAGCAGTTTATCTTATGCGGGACGGGGACAGGACTACAATGAGCAGTTCTTC. It codes for CASSLSYAGRGQDYNEQFF.

The J gene is TRBJ1-1, the V gene TRBV5-4; 12 nucleotides agree with TRBD1. Germline V gives CDR1 SGHNT, CDR2 YYREEE (reference sequence). The CDR3 spans 16 residues. V lost 0 bases, J lost 5 bases, and 5 bases stayed unmatched. DNA for the CDR3: TGTGCCAGCAGCTTGGAGCTGGGACAGGGGGCGACTGAAGCTTTCTTT. Protein product: CASSLELGQGATEAFF. The variable domain in full, with the rest retrieved from reference TRBV5-4 and TRBJ1-1, is ETGVTQSPTHLIKTRGQQVTLRCSSQSGHNTVSWYQQALGQGPQFIFQYYREEENGRGNFPPRFSGLQFPNYSSELNVNALELDDSALYLCASSLELGQGATEAFFGQGTRLTVV.